The clone carrying this TCR beta chain occurred many times. Its antigen is unidentified. The sample originates from a study of T cells after posttransplantation cyclophosphamide. Data came from immunoSEQ multiplex PCR; TCRdb stores just in-frame clones and leaves some out. The sample contains approximately 40,000 clones, none of them singletons. Trimming at V came to 1 base and at J to 8 bases, leaving 15 bases not matched to a gene. Germline CDR1 SGHDT, CDR2 YYEEEE. The CDR3 spans 18 residues. Overall study findings and caveats: Blood and skin or GI T cell repertoires showed limited TRB overlap. After PTCy, TRB diversity resembled that of CNI/methotrexate controls. Donor-recipient repertoire similarity was low at 1-2 months, rising over year one.

This clonotype was sampled from a man aged 35-49 years in good health, CMV-negative, and a related stem cell transplant donor. Sequencing was carried out using PBMCs. The rearrangement joins TRBV5-6 to TRBJ2-1; 10 positions match TRBD2. CDR3 region: CASSLLLRGSGGMDEQFF. CDR3 DNA: TGTGCCAGCAGCTTGTTGCTGAGAGGTAGCGGGGGGATGGATGAGCAGTTCTTC.